This is a list of T cell receptor beta chains from one sample in a study of cytomegalovirus exposure and HLA in healthy donors. Repertoires were generated with immunoSEQ multiplex PCR, while TCRdb's copy carries only in-frame clones and drops some. The table has around 99,000 clones, about 80% seen once. Material for sequencing was PBMCs. All receptors derive from a man aged 35 to 55 in good health and CMV-seronegative. CDR3s include the opening cysteine and the closing phenylalanine or tryptophan. Clone size is given for some rows only: seen once, a few or many times, or a class if the clone is expanded.

v_gene: TRBV30; abundance: -; CDR3aa: CAWSVLLNIQYF
v_gene: TRBV27; abundance: -; CDR3aa: CASSSLAVDEQFF
v_gene: TRBV2; abundance: -; CDR3aa: CASSVSGRNQPQHF
v_gene: TRBV5-4; abundance: -; CDR3aa: CASSEKRGGPSTDTQYF
v_gene: TRBV2; abundance: -; CDR3aa: CASSGTATNEKLFF
v_gene: TRBV14; abundance: -; CDR3aa: CASSQSVTTEAFF
v_gene: TRBV14; abundance: few; CDR3aa: CASSHDGGNQPQHF
v_gene: TRBV27; abundance: -; CDR3aa: CASKRRGTYNEKLFF
v_gene: TRBV28; abundance: -; CDR3aa: CASSPGIQLNSPLHF
v_gene: TRBV11-3; abundance: -; CDR3aa: CASSLGGTGDEQYF
v_gene: TRBV28; abundance: once; CDR3aa: CASSPPATGYEQYF
v_gene: TRBV11-2; abundance: -; CDR3aa: CASSLRTSGGTDTQYF
v_gene: TRBV18; abundance: once; CDR3aa: CASSPATGGDEKLFF
v_gene: TRBV7-8; abundance: once; CDR3aa: CASSTSAGNTIYF
v_gene: TRBV5-6; abundance: -; CDR3aa: CASSLGRERRTSSYNEQFF
v_gene: TRBV2; abundance: -; CDR3aa: CASRRGQNSPLHF
v_gene: TRBV6-1; abundance: few; CDR3aa: CASRASAGAYEQYF
v_gene: TRBV29-1; abundance: -; CDR3aa: CSVEGGSPTETDTQYF
v_gene: TRBV5-1; abundance: -; CDR3aa: CASSRGSSGNEQFF
v_gene: TRBV30; abundance: -; CDR3aa: CAWKGGAYEQYF
v_gene: TRBV29-1; abundance: -; CDR3aa: CSVFGQIGTEAFF
v_gene: TRBV5-1; abundance: -; CDR3aa: CASSLGDRGDQTQYF
v_gene: TRBV4-1; abundance: few; CDR3aa: CASSPILQGNTEAFF
v_gene: TRBV27; abundance: -; CDR3aa: CASSPVRQGGMNTEAFF
v_gene: TRBV2; abundance: -; CDR3aa: CASSDTTYEQYF
v_gene: TRBV2; abundance: -; CDR3aa: CASSPPRGGQTDTQYF
v_gene: TRBV27; abundance: -; CDR3aa: CASSFTGSNEQFF
v_gene: TRBV5-1; abundance: -; CDR3aa: CASSESGTGVGEQFF
v_gene: TRBV19; abundance: -; CDR3aa: CASTIPGTDSGNTIYF
v_gene: TRBV30; abundance: -; CDR3aa: CAWSTGTGTQPQHF
v_gene: TRBV7-2; abundance: -; CDR3aa: CASSPGTSGGPSYEQYF
v_gene: TRBV5-1; abundance: -; CDR3aa: CASFGGASYNEQFF
v_gene: TRBV25-1; abundance: few; CDR3aa: CASSDTGTRAAYEQYF
v_gene: TRBV6-6; abundance: -; CDR3aa: CASSPLAGGRNEQFF
v_gene: TRBV9; abundance: -; CDR3aa: CASNNGGRNEKLFF
v_gene: TRBV6-5; abundance: -; CDR3aa: CASSRSNSGNTIYF
v_gene: TRBV5-1; abundance: once; CDR3aa: CASSVQGYEQYF
v_gene: TRBV10-3; abundance: -; CDR3aa: CAISESGMGHKIAGNTIYF
v_gene: TRBV5-1; abundance: -; CDR3aa: CASSLENPGPYGYTF
v_gene: TRBV30; abundance: -; CDR3aa: CAWRTGNTEAFF
v_gene: TRBV27; abundance: -; CDR3aa: CASSPQGAPHNEQFF
v_gene: TRBV11-2; abundance: few; CDR3aa: CASSLRTSTYEQYF
v_gene: TRBV28; abundance: -; CDR3aa: CASSLLGGEQFF